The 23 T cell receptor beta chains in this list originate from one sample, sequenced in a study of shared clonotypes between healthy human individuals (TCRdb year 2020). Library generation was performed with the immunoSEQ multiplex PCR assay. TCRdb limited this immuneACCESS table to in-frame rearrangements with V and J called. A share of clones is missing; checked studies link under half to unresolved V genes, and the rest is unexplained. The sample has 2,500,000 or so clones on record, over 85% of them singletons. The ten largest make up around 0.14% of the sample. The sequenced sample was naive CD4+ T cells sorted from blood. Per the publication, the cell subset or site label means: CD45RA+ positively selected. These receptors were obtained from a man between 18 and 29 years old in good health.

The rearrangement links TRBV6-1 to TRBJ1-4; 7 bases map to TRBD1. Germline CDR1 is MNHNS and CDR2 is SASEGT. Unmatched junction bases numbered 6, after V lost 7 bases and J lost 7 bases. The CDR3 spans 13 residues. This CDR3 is CASTDRAGEKLFF. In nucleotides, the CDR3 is TGTGCCAGCACTGACAGGGCGGGTGAAAAACTGTTTTTT.

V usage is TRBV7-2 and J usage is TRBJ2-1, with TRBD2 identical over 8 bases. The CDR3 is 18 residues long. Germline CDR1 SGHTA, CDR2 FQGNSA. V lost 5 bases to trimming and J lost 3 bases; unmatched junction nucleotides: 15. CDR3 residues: CASSPRTSIRLNYNEQFF. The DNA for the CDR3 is TGTGCCAGCAGCCCTCGGACTAGCATCCGGTTAAACTACAATGAGCAGTTCTTC.

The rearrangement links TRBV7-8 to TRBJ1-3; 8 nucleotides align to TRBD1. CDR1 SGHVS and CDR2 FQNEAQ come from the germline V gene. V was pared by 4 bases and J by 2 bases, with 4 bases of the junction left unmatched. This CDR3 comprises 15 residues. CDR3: CASSYDRGAGNTIYF. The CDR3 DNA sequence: TGTGCCAGCAGCTATGACAGGGGCGCTGGAAACACCATATATTTT.

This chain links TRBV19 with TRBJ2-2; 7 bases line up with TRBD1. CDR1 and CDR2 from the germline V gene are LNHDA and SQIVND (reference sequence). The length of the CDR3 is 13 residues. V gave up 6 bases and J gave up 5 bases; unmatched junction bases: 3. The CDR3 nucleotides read TGTGCCAGTAGATCGACAGGGACCGGGGAGCTGTTTTTT. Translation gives CASRSTGTGELFF.

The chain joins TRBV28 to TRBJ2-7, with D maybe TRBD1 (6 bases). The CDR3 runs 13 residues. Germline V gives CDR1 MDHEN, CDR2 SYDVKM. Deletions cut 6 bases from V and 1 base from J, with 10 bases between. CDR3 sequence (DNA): TGTGCCAGCAGCACAGGGTATTCCTACGAGCAGTACTTC. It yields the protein CASSTGYSYEQYF.

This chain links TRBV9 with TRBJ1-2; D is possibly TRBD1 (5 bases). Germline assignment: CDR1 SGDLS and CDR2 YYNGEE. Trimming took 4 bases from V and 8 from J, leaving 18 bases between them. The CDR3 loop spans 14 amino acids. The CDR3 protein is CASSRRTGELGYTF. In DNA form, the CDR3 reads TGTGCCAGCAGCCGACGAACAGGCGAGCTCGGCTACACCTTC.

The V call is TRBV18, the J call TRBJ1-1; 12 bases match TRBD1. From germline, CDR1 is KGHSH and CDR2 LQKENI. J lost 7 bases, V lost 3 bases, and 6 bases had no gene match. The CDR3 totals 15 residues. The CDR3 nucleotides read TGTGCCAGCTCACCCGGGACAGGGGGCGCGGGTGAAGCTTTCTTT. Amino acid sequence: CASSPGTGGAGEAFF.

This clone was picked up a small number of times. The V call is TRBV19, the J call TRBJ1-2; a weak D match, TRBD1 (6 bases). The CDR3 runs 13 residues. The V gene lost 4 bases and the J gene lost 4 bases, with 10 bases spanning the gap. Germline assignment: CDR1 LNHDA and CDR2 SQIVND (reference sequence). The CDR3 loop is CASSTETGYGYTF. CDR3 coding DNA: TGTGCCAGTAGTACTGAGACAGGCTATGGCTACACCTTC. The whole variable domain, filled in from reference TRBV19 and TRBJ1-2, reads DGGITQSPKYLFRKEGQNVTLSCEQNLNHDAMYWYRQDPGQGLRLIYYSQIVNDFQKGDIAEGYSVSREKKESFPLTVTSAQKNPTAFYLCASSTETGYGYTFGSGTRLTVV.

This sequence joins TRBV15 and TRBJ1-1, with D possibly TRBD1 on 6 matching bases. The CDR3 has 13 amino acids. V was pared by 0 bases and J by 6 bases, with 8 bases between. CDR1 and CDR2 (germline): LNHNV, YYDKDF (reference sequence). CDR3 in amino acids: CATSREGAAEAFF. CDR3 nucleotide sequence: TGTGCCACCAGCAGAGAGGGGGCCGCTGAAGCTTTCTTT.

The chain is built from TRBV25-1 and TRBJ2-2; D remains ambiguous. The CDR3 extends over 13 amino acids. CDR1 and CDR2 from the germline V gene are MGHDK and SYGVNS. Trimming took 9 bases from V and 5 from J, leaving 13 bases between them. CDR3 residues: CARVWAVTGELFF. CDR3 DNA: TGTGCCAGGGTGTGGGCAGTGACCGGGGAGCTGTTTTTT.

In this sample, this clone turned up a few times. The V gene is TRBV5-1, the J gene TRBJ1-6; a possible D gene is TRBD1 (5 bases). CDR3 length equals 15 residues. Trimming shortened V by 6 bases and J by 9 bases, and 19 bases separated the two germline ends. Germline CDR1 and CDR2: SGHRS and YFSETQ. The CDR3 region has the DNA TGCGCCAGCACCCTAGGGACTGCCGGTGGTTCACCCCTCCACTTT. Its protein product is CASTLGTAGGSPLHF.

In nucleotides, the CDR3 is TGTGCCAGTAGACAGGACAGTGCAAATTCCTACGAGCAGTACTTC. It is translated as CASRQDSANSYEQYF. This chain connects TRBV6-1 to TRBJ2-7, with a tentative D call TRBD1 (6 bases). This CDR3 is 15 amino acids long. CDR1 MNHNS and CDR2 SASEGT come from the germline V gene. The V end lost 9 bases, the J end lost 1 base, and 19 bases lay between the germline ends.

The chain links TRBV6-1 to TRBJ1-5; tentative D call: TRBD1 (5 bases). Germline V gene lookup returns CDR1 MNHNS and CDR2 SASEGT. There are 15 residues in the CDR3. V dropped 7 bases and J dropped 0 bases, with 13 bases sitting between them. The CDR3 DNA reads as TGTGCCAGCAATAGTGGGGGGGTTAGCAATCAGCCCCAGCATTTT. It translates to CASNSGGVSNQPQHF.

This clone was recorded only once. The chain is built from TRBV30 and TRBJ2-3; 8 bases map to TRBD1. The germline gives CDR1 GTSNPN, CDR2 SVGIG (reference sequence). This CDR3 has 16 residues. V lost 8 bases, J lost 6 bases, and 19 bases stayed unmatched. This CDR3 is CARDAGTGPPPDTQYF. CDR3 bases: TGTGCCCGGGACGCAGGGACAGGTCCCCCCCCCGATACGCAGTATTTT.

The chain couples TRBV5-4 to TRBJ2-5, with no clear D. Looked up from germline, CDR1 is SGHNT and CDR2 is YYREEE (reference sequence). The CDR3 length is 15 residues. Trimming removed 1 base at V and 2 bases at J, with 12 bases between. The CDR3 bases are TGTGCCAGCAGCTTGTTACTTCGAGAGCAAGAGACCCAGTACTTC. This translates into CASSLLLREQETQYF.

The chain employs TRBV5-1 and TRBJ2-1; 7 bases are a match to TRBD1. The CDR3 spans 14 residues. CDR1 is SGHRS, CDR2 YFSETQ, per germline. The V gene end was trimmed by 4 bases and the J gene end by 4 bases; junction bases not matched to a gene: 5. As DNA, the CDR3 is TGCGCCAGCAGCCCGGGACAGAGATACAATGAGCAGTTCTTC. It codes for CASSPGQRYNEQFF. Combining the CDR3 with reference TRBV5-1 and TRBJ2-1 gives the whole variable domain KAGVTQTPRYLIKTRGQQVTLSCSPISGHRSVSWYQQTPGQGLQFLFEYFSETQRNKGNFPGRFSGRQFSNSRSEMNVSTLELGDSALYLCASSPGQRYNEQFFGPGTRLTVL.

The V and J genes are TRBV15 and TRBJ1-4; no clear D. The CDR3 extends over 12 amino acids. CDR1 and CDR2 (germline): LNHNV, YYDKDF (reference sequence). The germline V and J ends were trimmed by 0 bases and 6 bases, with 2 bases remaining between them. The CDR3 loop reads CATSRDDEKLFF. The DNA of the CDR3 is TGTGCCACCAGCAGAGATGATGAAAAACTGTTTTTT.

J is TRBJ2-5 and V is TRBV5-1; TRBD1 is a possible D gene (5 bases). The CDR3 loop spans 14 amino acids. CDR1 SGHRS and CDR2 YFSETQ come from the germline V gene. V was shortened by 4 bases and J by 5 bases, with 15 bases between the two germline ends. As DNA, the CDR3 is TGCGCCAGCAGCATTTTAGACAGTGGCGAGACCCAGTACTTC. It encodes CASSILDSGETQYF.

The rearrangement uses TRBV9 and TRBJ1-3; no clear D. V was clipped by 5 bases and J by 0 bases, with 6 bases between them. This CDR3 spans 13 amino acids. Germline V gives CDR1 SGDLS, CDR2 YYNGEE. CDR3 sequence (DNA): TGTGCCAGCAGTAGTAACTCTGGAAACACCATATATTTT. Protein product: CASSSNSGNTIYF. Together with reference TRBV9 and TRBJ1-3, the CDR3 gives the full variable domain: DSGVTQTPKHLITATGQRVTLRCSPRSGDLSVYWYQQSLDQGLQFLIQYYNGEERAKGNILERFSAQQFPDLHSELNLSSLELGDSALYFCASSSNSGNTIYFGEGSWLTVV.

CDR3 nucleotide sequence: TGCGCCAGCAGCTCCTGGGGGAGTGAAAAACTGTTTTTT. Translated: CASSSWGSEKLFF. This sequence joins TRBV5-1 and TRBJ1-4, with TRBD1 as a possible D gene (5 bases). This CDR3 region has 13 residues. Per the germline V gene, CDR1 is SGHRS and CDR2 is YFSETQ. Between the trimmed V and J ends, which lost 3 bases and 7 bases, there was a span of 10 bases.

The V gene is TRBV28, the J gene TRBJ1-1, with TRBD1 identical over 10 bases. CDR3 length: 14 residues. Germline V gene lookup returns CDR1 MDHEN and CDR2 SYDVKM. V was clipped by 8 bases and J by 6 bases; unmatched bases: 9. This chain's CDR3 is CASRETGGAAEAFF. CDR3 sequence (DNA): TGTGCCAGCCGCGAGACAGGGGGCGCGGCTGAAGCTTTCTTT. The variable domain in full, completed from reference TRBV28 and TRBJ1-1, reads DVKVTQSSRYLVKRTGEKVFLECVQDMDHENMFWYRQDPGLGLRLIYFSYDVKMKEKGDIPEGYSVSREKKERFSLILESASTNQTSMYLCASRETGGAAEAFFGQGTRLTVV.

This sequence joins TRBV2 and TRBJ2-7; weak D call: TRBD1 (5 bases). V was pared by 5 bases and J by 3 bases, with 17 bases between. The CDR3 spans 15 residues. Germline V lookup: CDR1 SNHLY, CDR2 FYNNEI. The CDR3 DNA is TGTGCCAGCAGTCCCGACAGTATGTCGAGCTACGAGCAGTACTTC. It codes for CASSPDSMSSYEQYF. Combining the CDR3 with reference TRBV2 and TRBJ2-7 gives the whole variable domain EPEVTQTPSHQVTQMGQEVILRCVPISNHLYFYWYRQILGQKVEFLVSFYNNEISEKSEIFDDQFSVERPDGSNFTLKIRSTKLEDSAMYFCASSPDSMSSYEQYFGPGTRLTVT.

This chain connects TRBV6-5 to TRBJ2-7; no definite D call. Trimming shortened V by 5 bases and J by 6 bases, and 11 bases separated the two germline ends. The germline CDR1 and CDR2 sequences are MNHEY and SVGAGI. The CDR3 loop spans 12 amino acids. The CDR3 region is CASSPGAIEQYF. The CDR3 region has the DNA TGTGCCAGCAGTCCGGGTGCGATCGAGCAGTACTTC.